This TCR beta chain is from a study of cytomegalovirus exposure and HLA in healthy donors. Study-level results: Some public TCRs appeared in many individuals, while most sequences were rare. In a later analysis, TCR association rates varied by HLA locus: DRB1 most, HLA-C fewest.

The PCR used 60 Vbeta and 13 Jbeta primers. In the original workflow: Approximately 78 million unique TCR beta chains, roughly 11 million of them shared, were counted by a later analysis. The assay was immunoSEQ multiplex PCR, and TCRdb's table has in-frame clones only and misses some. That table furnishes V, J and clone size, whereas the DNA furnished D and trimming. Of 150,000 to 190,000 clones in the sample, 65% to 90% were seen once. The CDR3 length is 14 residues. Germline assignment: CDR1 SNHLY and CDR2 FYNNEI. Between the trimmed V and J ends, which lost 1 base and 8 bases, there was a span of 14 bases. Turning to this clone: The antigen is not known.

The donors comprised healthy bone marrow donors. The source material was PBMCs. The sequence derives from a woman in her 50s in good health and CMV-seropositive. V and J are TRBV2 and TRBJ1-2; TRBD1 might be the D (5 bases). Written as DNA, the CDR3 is TGTGCCAGCAGTGAAGTAACGACAGTTGGGGGCTACACCTTC. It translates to CASSEVTTVGGYTF. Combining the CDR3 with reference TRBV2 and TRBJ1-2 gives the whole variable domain EPEVTQTPSHQVTQMGQEVILRCVPISNHLYFYWYRQILGQKVEFLVSFYNNEISEKSEIFDDQFSVERPDGSNFTLKIRSTKLEDSAMYFCASSEVTTVGGYTFGSGTRLTVV.